The 4 T cell receptor beta chains below were found in one sample sequenced in a study of T cells in localized non-small cell lung cancer. Assay: immunoSEQ multiplex PCR; the TCRdb copy retains only in-frame clones and omits some. The table lists approximately 31,000 clones, roughly 78% of them singletons. The sequences come from peripheral blood, collected before any cancer treatment. The source is a male donor at least 60 years old with stage II squamous cell lung carcinoma.

The CDR3 region is CASSMWDRGLVNTEAFF. In DNA, the CDR3 is TGTGCCAGTAGTATGTGGGACAGGGGGCTTGTGAACACTGAAGCTTTCTTT. The chain uses TRBV19 and TRBJ1-1; the match to TRBD1 covers 12 bases. The CDR3 is made up of 17 amino acids. Germline V gives CDR1 LNHDA, CDR2 SQIVND (reference sequence). The V gene end was trimmed by 3 bases and the J gene end by 0 bases; junction bases not matched to a gene: 5.

This clone was seen more than once but under ten times. CDR3 amino acids: CASSYQHPSGEAFF. CDR3 nucleotides: TGTGCCAGCAGTTATCAACACCCATCGGGTGAAGCTTTCTTT. The chain has TRBV6-5 and TRBJ1-1; no clear D. Per the germline V gene, CDR1 is MNHEY and CDR2 is SVGAGI. The length of the CDR3 is 14 residues. V dropped 3 bases and J dropped 7 bases, with 15 bases sitting between them.

This clone was recorded only once. J is TRBJ1-5 and V is TRBV7-8; tentatively, D is TRBD1 (6 bases). Germline V gives CDR1 SGHVS, CDR2 FQNEAQ. The CDR3 length is 14 residues. Trimming took 5 bases from V and 8 from J, leaving 16 bases between them. Here the CDR3 reads CASSTLQGGEPQHF. Here the CDR3 DNA reads TGTGCCAGCAGCACCCTACAGGGTGGGGAGCCCCAGCATTTT. Using reference TRBV7-8 and TRBJ1-5 for the parts outside the CDR3, the full variable domain is GAGVSQSPRYKVAKRGQDVALRCDPISGHVSLFWYQQALGQGPEFLTYFQNEAQLDKSGLPSDRFFAERPEGSVSTLKIQRTQQEDSAVYLCASSTLQGGEPQHFGDGTRLSIL.

The J gene is TRBJ1-3, the V gene TRBV2; D might be TRBD1 (5 bases). Germline lookup yields CDR1 SNHLY and CDR2 FYNNEI. Between the trimmed V and J ends, which lost 11 bases and 3 bases, there was a span of 20 bases. This CDR3 has 15 amino acids. The CDR3 DNA is TGTGCCCTAAGGCGGGGCCCGGCAGGTGGAAACACCATATATTTT. Its translation is CALRRGPAGGNTIYF. The variable domain in full, with the rest retrieved from reference TRBV2 and TRBJ1-3, is EPEVTQTPSHQVTQMGQEVILRCVPISNHLYFYWYRQILGQKVEFLVSFYNNEISEKSEIFDDQFSVERPDGSNFTLKIRSTKLEDSAMYFCALRRGPAGGNTIYFGEGSWLTVV.